Described below is a single TCR beta chain sequence and its context. The data derive from a study of shared T cell receptors in the human thymus. Germline loops: CDR1 ENHRY, CDR2 SYGVKD. The V end was cut by 2 bases, the J end by 2 bases, with 7 bases between. This CDR3 has 13 residues. The method was immunoSEQ multiplex PCR; TCRdb's version includes in-frame clones alone and lacks a portion of them. This table holds 630,000 or so clones, about 87% found once. This same sample was also part of a study on human thymus T cells. This second report adds: Among unrelated individuals, related research reported thymic repertoires that overlapped highly.

This sequence originates from a boy under three years old with a congenital heart defect. The chain links TRBV10-3 to TRBJ2-7; D gene uncertain. The sequenced sample was thymocytes. This chain's CDR3 is CAISEPGAYEQYF. As DNA, the CDR3 is TGTGCCATCAGTGAGCCAGGCGCCTACGAGCAGTACTTC.